This entry concerns a single T cell receptor (beta chain). Its target is not known. The protocol was immunoSEQ multiplex PCR, while the TCRdb copy is restricted to in-frame clones and leaves out a portion. The sample has 150,000 or so clones, roughly nine tenths seen once. The data were obtained in a study of T cell responses to AZD1222 COVID-19 vaccine. Study-wide results and limits: Reports indicate that nearly half of spike-specific TCRs are directed at unmutated variant regions. None of the repertoires were sampled until the peak T cell response had passed.

CDR1 SGHTA and CDR2 FQGNSA come from the germline V gene. The CDR3 extends over 20 amino acids. V lost 0 bases and J lost 1, with 19 bases in between. This chain links TRBV7-2 with TRBJ2-6; D is ambiguous. Sequencing was performed on peripheral blood, taken on day 0 of AZD1222 vaccination. This clonotype was sampled from an adult in good health. This CDR3 is CASSLARSLIPRSGANVLTF. The CDR3 DNA reads as TGTGCCAGCAGCTTAGCGCGGAGCCTAATCCCCAGATCTGGGGCCAACGTCCTGACTTTC.